This T cell receptor (beta chain) was captured in a study of PD-1 blockade in classical Hodgkin lymphoma (TCRdb year 2020). Context from the whole study: Nivolumab dosing was 3 mg/kg intravenously every 2 weeks, continuing until either disease progression or unacceptable toxicity. To define a peripheral blood immune signature of response to PD-1 blockade in classical Hodgkin lymphoma, the study combined TCR beta sequencing with CyTOF.

In light of the paper, this sample's time point label describes: cycle 2 day 1 (C2D1) of nivolumab. All trial patients had relapsed after autologous stem cell transplantation, with cohorts A, B and C differing in prior brentuximab vedotin exposure. The trial cohort was composed of about 60 patients with relapsed/refractory classical Hodgkin lymphoma, for whom complete response, partial response or progressive disease was recorded as best overall response. Single-agent nivolumab was administered to trial patients in the multi-cohort phase II CheckMate 205 trial. An independent review committee assessed best overall response by applying the 2007 International Working Group response criteria. PBMCs from the trial were collected at three points: immediately before nivolumab initiation (C1D1), and during therapy at cycle 2 day 1 and cycle 4 day 1. Peripheral blood was collected in 8 mL Vacutainer Cell Preparation Tubes, from which PBMCs were isolated by centrifugation and then cryopreserved.

Here is what the overall study found, with its caveats: Lower diversity was observed in patients in whom nivolumab was started less than 1 year after ASCT, and these patients were excluded from later analyses so that confounding by immune reconstitution would be avoided. Among trial patients, those achieving complete response had baseline diversity similar to that of newly diagnosed patients, while diversity was significantly lower in partial responders and progressors. A significant rise by C4D1 was seen in CD4+ but not CD8+ TCR diversity (p=0.0027 vs p=0.16), with the rise being most apparent in complete responders (p=0.02). Only a single clinical trial cohort was studied, and what caused the repertoire differences, possibly disease activity or prior therapy, remained undefined. Newly diagnosed patients were reported to have lower baseline TCR diversity than healthy donors, and relapsed/refractory patients were reported to have lower baseline TCR diversity still.

The Qiagen DNeasy kit was used to extract genomic DNA from unsorted PBMCs and from the negatively selected CD4+ and CD8+ fractions. Using primers that anneal to V and J segments, immunoSEQ multiplex PCR amplified the TCR beta CDR3 regions. Amplification bias was minimized using a synthetic immune receptor repertoire, and residual bias was removed computationally after sequencing. Per the authors' processing: Repertoire diversity was quantified as the Shannon entropy index using custom Python scripts. Unsorted, CD4+ and CD8+ repertoires were analyzed separately, except in combined analyses where CD4+ and CD8+ sequences were merged in silico. Clonal expansion was defined as a frequency increase of at least 2-fold after treatment compared with C1D1, and clones undetected at baseline were assigned a pseudocount of 0.5. Singleton clones were defined as clones with 0 or 1 copy at C1D1, and non-singleton clones were defined as clones with 2 or more copies. Clones expanded in unsorted samples were annotated as CD4+, CD8+ or unknown by matching protein sequences in sorted samples from the same patient. Wilcoxon tests were applied to paired samples to test diversity changes from C1D1 to C4D1. TCRdb obtained this table from immuneACCESS and retained in-frame rearrangements with V and J assigned. These tables miss some clones; where compared with another copy, unresolved V genes account for less than half of the shortfall, and the remainder is unexplained. The DNA was the basis for D and trimming; V, J and clone size are from that table. This sample lists about 93,000 clones; more than 80% were detected once. Of the sample, less than 20% falls within the top ten clones.

A word on this clone: The antigen it recognizes is unknown. Nothing much larger sits one base from this clone, and base qualities are not available.

This specimen was peripheral blood mononuclear cells (PBMCs), taken before the second cycle of nivolumab. The receptor was derived from a human donor with classical Hodgkin lymphoma.

The CDR3 reads as follows: CASSRRGVDNNEQFF. In nucleotide form, the sequence is TGTGCCAGCAGTCGCAGGGGGGTGGATAACAATGAGCAGTTCTTC. The chain links TRBV6-5 with TRBJ2-1, with a weak D call of TRBD1 (7 bases match). CDR1 and CDR2 are read off the germline V gene as MNHEY and SVGAGI. From its cysteine to its phenylalanine, the CDR3 spans 15 amino acids. Only CDR3 DNA remains: 45 bases, in frame from the first base. Between the V and J ends, shortened by 5 bases and 5 bases respectively, the junction contains 16 bases.